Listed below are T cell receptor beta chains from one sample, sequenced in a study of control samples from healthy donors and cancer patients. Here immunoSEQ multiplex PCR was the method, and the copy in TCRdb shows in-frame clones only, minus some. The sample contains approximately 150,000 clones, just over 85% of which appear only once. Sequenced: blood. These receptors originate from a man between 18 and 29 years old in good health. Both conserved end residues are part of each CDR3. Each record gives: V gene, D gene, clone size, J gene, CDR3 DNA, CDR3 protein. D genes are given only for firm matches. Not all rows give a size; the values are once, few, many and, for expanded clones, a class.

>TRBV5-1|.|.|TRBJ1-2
TGCGCCAGCAGCCGGGGACCCGGTGACTATGGCTACACCTTC
CASSRGPGDYGYTF
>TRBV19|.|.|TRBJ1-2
TGTGCCAGTGGGGCACCTAACTATGGCTACACCTTC
CASGAPNYGYTF
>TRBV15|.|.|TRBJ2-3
TGTGCCACCAGCCCTCACGTAAAGGCCCTCAGGGGGGGACTGGGGGATGGCACAGATACGCAGTATTTT
CATSPHVKALRGGLGDGTDTQYF
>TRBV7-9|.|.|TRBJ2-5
TGTGCCAGCAGCTTAGAGATTGAGACCCAGTACTTC
CASSLEIETQYF
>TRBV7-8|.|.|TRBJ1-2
TGTGCCAGCAGCTTAGTCCCGGGAAAGGGGCCAGGCGACTATGGCTACACCTTC
CASSLVPGKGPGDYGYTF
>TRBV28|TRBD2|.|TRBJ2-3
TGTGCCAGCAGTCCTACCGGGACTAGCGGGGGGAATAACACAGATACGCAGTATTTT
CASSPTGTSGGNNTDTQYF
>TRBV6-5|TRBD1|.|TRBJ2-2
TGTGCCAGCAGTTTTACCCGACAGGGAAGCACCGGGGAGCTGTTTTTT
CASSFTRQGSTGELFF
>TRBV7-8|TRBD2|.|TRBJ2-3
TGTGCCAGTATGACTCTAGCGGGGGGCACAGATACGCAGTATTTT
CASMTLAGGTDTQYF
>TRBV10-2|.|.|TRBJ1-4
TGCGCCAGCAGTGATTCGGGGATCAATGAAAAACTGTTTTTT
CASSDSGINEKLFF
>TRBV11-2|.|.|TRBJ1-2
TGTGCCAGCAGCTTAGGGGCAGGGAGCCCCTATGGCTACACCTTC
CASSLGAGSPYGYTF
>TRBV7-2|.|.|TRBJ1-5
TGTGCCAGCAGCTTAGACAGGCGCAATCAGCCCCAGCATTTT
CASSLDRRNQPQHF
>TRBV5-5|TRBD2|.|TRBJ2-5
TGTGCCAGCAGCTTGACTAGCGGGGGCCCTCTCGGTGAGACCCAGTACTTC
CASSLTSGGPLGETQYF
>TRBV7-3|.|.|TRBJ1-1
TGTGCCAGCAGCCCAGGACCGAACACTGAAGCTTTCTTT
CASSPGPNTEAFF
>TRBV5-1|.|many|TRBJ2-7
TGCGCCAGCAGCTTGGCGTGGGGGGCTAACTACGAGCAGTACTTC
CASSLAWGANYEQYF
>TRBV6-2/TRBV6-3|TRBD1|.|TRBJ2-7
TGTGCCAGCAGCCCTACCGGGACAGCTTCCTACGAGCAGTACTTC
CASSPTGTASYEQYF
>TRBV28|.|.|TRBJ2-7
TGTGCCAGCGTTCAGGGATCCTACGAGCAGTACTTC
CASVQGSYEQYF
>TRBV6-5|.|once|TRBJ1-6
TGTGCCAGCAGAGACACACTGGGGGGCCCCCTCCACTTT
CASRDTLGGPLHF
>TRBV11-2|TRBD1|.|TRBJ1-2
TGTGCCAGCAGCACAGGGGCCGGGATCTATGGCTACACCTTC
CASSTGAGIYGYTF
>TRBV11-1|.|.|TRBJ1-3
TGTGCCAGCAGAAGGGACACCAGCTCTGGAAACACCATATATTTT
CASRRDTSSGNTIYF
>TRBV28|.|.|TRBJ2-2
TGTGCCAGCAGTTTGTCAAGGCGCCTGGGGAACACCGGGGAGCTGTTTTTT
CASSLSRRLGNTGELFF
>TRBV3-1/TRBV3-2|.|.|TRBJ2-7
TGTGCCAGCAGCCAAGACTCAGGGGCAGGGGGGCAGAACGAGCAGTACTTC
CASSQDSGAGGQNEQYF
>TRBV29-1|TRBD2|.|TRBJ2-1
TGCAGCGTTGAATTCCGGACTAGCGGGGGGGCCTGGGATGAGCAGTTCTTC
CSVEFRTSGGAWDEQFF
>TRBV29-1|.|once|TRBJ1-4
TGCAGCGCTTGGGGGGGGCTCGGGGAAAAACTGTTTTTT
CSAWGGLGEKLFF
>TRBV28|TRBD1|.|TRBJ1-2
TGTGCCACCCACAGGGGGCTTAGCTACACCTTC
CATHRGLSYTF